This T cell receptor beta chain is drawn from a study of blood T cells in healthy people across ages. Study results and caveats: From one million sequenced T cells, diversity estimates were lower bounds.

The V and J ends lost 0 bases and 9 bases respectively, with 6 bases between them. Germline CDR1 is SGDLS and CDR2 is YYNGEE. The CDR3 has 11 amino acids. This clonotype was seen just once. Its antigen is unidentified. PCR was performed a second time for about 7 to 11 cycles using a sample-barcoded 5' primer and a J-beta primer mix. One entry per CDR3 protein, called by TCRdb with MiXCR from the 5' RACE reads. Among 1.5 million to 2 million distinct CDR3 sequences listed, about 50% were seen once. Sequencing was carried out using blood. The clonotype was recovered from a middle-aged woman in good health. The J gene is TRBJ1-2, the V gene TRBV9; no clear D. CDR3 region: CASSVGLSYTF. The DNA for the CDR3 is TGTGCCAGCAGCGTAGGTCTGAGCTACACCTTC. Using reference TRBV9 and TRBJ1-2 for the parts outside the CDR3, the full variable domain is DSGVTQTPKHLITATGQRVTLRCSPRSGDLSVYWYQQSLDQGLQFLIQYYNGEERAKGNILERFSAQQFPDLHSELNLSSLELGDSALYFCASSVGLSYTFGSGTRLTVV.